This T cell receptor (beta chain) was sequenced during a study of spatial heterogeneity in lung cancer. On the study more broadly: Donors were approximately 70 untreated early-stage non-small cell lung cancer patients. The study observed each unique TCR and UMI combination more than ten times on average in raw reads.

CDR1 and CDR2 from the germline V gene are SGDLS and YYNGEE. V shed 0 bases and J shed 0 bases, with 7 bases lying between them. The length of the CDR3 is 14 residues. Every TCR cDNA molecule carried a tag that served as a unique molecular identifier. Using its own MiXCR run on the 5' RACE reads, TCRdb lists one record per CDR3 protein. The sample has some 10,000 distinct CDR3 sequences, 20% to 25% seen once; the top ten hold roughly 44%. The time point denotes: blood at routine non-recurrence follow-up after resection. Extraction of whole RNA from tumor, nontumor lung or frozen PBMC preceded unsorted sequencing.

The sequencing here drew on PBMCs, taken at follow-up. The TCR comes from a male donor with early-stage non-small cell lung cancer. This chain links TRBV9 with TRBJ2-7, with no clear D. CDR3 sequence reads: CASSVADPSYEQYF. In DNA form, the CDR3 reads TGTGCCAGCAGCGTAGCGGACCCCTCCTACGAGCAGTACTTC.